The present T cell receptor beta chain was sequenced within a study of vaccination effects on CD4 cells after COVID-19 (dated by TCRdb to 2021 to 2024). Broadly, across the study: Post-vaccine samples across the study were collected a median of 72 days after the second dose, with a range of 14 to 241. Cultures from other donors in the study were sequenced using the Oncomine TCR Beta short-read assay on an Illumina iSeq 100. The study compared SARS-CoV-2 spike-specific CD4+ TCR repertoires before and after mRNA vaccination in COVID-19 convalescent patients and infection-naive vaccine recipients. The full study included fewer than eleven COVID-19 convalescent patients and several SARS-CoV-2-naive healthy vaccine recipients.

On the study overall, not on this receptor specifically: The study was limited by a small number of convalescent patients and lacked early post-infection timepoints. In healthy vaccine recipients, vaccine-induced clones were almost all SARS-CoV-2 mono-reactive, with only 1 of 255 being cross-reactive with common cold coronaviruses. At late post-vaccination timepoints, both infection-induced and vaccine-induced clones showed marked clonal contraction, consistent with waning T cell responses.

To identify antigen-specific CD4+ T cell clonotypes by their expansion, the ViraFEST assay first stimulated PBMC with viral peptide pools and then applied TCR sequencing. After approximately 11 days of culture, CD4+ T cells were isolated with the EasySep CD4+ T cell isolation kit. Each participant received two doses of an mRNA SARS-CoV-2 vaccine, either BNT162b2 or mRNA-1273. Healthy vaccine recipients had no prior SARS-CoV-2 infection, confirmed by negative nucleocapsid antibodies before and after vaccination. Some 2 million PBMC per well were cultured in IMDM with about 4.6% human AB serum, roughly 11 IU/ml IL-2 and gentamicin, plus 10 ug/ml peptides. Half of the culture medium was replaced with fresh IL-2-containing medium on days 3 and 7. Each peptide stimulation condition was cultured in triplicate wells unless otherwise noted. Using Ficoll-Paque Plus gradient centrifugation, PBMC were separated from whole blood and then either used fresh or cryopreserved at -140C. The spike proteins of SARS-CoV-2 and of the common cold coronaviruses HCoV-NL63, HCoV-OC43 and HCoV-229E were spanned by overlapping peptide pools. The QIAamp micro DNA kit was used to extract genomic DNA from the cultured CD4+ T cells.

Its CDR3 holds 14 amino acids, cysteine through phenylalanine. The entry retains the CDR3 DNA only, 42 bases that are in frame from base 1. From the germline V gene, CDR1 is SGHTA and CDR2 is FQGNSA. The V and J ends are trimmed by 5 bases and 3 bases, leaving 11 bases between them. Library preparation employed the immunoSEQ multiplex PCR assay. DNA from the CD4+ T cells that had been cultured and isolated underwent TCR beta CDR3 sequencing. Per the original workflow: Non-productive TCR sequences were removed, reads were trimmed to the CDR3 region, and CDR3s of at least 7 amino acids were retained. Antigen-specific clonotypes were identified with the MANAFEST web app by comparing expansion in peptide wells against reference cultures. To count as positive, a clone had to show expansion at FDR<0.05 compared with the reference and with all other wells, an odds ratio above 5, and a frequency above 0.1% in two replicate wells. Clonotypes significantly expanded in SARS-CoV-2 spike wells and in at least one common cold coronavirus spike condition were defined as cross-reactive. CDR3 similarity was assessed by Levenshtein distance using the stringdist R package, and unrooted trees were constructed with ape in R 3.6.1. Sourced from immuneACCESS, this table was stored by TCRdb with only in-frame sequences that have V and J called. A share of the clones is absent; for the studies checked, an unresolved V gene accounts for under half, and the remainder has no known explanation. V, J and clone size derive from that table, while D and trimming were established from the DNA sequence. The sample has around 59,000 clones on record, roughly 80% of them singletons. Jointly, the top ten make up 2% of the sample.

Remarks on this clone: What antigen it recognizes has not been identified. No base-level quality is on record; no much larger clone is a single base apart.

Source: CD4+ T cells from PBMCs cultured with HCoV-OC43 spike peptides, taken after COVID-19 vaccination. The cell subset or site label on this specimen signifies: HCoV-OC43 spike overlapping peptide pool stimulation. The sequence came from a human donor who received a COVID-19 vaccine. The chain is encoded by TRBV7-2 joined to TRBJ1-5, with TRBD1 tentatively as D gene (6 bases match). The nucleotide sequence is given as TGTGCCAGCAGCCAGGGGACAATCAATCAGCCCCAGCATTTT. Translation gives CASSQGTINQPQHF.